This entry features one T cell receptor (beta chain) sequence. At one end the junction does not follow the germline gene, possibly because of a read error. The repertoire was sequenced with immunoSEQ multiplex PCR; TCRdb's copy has only in-frame clones and lacks some. The sample has about 460 clones, about 60% seen once; the top ten hold about 63%. The sample label means: CD137+ CD4 T cells sorted after culture with HeLa expressing allogeneic HLA-DP. Cells were stimulated with HeLa cells transduced with HLA-DPA1/DPB1, HLA-DM, invariant chain and CD80. After approximately 15 days, CD4+ cells were restimulated approximately 25 h with the same allogeneic DPB1. This entry is derived from a study of T cell repertoires and HLA-DP antigens. CDR1 and CDR2 (germline): SGDLS, YYNGEE. This CDR3 spans 19 amino acids.

The sequencing sample was made of alloreactive CD137+ CD4+ T cells from cultured PBMCs. This sample's subset: CD137+ CD4+ cells sorted after roughly a day restimulation with the allogeneic HLA-DP-expressing HeLa cells. The source is a man aged 50-59 years in good health and CMV-seronegative. This chain uses TRBV9 with TRBJ1-2, with TRBD1 as a possible D gene (5 bases). In DNA form, the CDR3 reads TGTGCCCGCAGCGTGGGGGGGACGGGACGTGTGGCAGACCACTATGGCTACACCTTC. It translates to CARSVGGTGRVADHYGYTF. The full variable domain, its missing parts supplied by reference TRBV9 and TRBJ1-2, is DSGVTQTPKHLITATGQRVTLRCSPRSGDLSVYWYQQSLDQGLQFLIQYYNGEERAKGNILERFSAQQFPDLHSELNLSSLELGDSALYFCARSVGGTGRVADHYGYTFGSGTRLTVV.